These T cell receptor beta chains were read from a single sample in a study of OX40 agonist ivuxolimab in advanced cancers. Profiling relied on immunoSEQ multiplex PCR, and the TCRdb table lists in-frame clones only, not all of them. Here the sample spans about 46,000 clones, around 91% being singletons. The sample in question was CD4+ or CD8+ T cells sorted from blood, obtained in a trial of the OX40 agonist ivuxolimab. Source of these receptors: an adult with an advanced solid tumor such as melanoma, head and neck, liver or kidney cancer. Both conserved end residues are part of each CDR3. Each record gives: D gene, V gene, clone size, J gene, CDR3 protein, CDR3 DNA. The D gene is left open where the match is weak. Size values are once, few and many counts, or a class for expanded clones, and some rows have none.

>-|TRBV11-2|-|TRBJ1-3
CASSLFSSSGNTIYF
TGTGCCAGCAGCTTATTCTCCAGCTCTGGAAACACCATATATTTT
>TRBD1|TRBV6-6|-|TRBJ1-1
CASSVGQGNTEAFF
TGTGCCAGCAGCGTGGGACAGGGAAACACTGAAGCTTTCTTT
>-|TRBV5-8|-|TRBJ1-6
CASFVGGQSSYNSPLHF
TGTGCCAGCTTCGTCGGGGGCCAGAGCTCCTATAATTCACCCCTCCACTTT
>-|TRBV19|-|TRBJ1-5
CASSIGLQPQHF
TGTGCCAGTAGTATAGGGCTTCAGCCCCAGCATTTT
>-|TRBV25-1|-|TRBJ2-1
CASSDLGGDRAYNEQFF
TGTGCCAGCAGTGACCTCGGGGGGGACAGGGCCTACAATGAGCAGTTCTTC
>TRBD1|TRBV7-6|-|TRBJ1-5
CASSLSGGSNQPQHF
TGTGCCAGCAGCTTATCAGGGGGCAGCAATCAGCCCCAGCATTTT
>-|TRBV30|-|TRBJ1-1
CAWSLTGNTEAFF
TGTGCCTGGAGTTTGACAGGGAACACTGAAGCTTTCTTT
>-|TRBV28|-|TRBJ2-1
CASSSTGASYGDEQFF
TGTGCCAGCAGTTCAACCGGCGCGTCCTATGGGGACGAGCAGTTCTTC
>-|TRBV11-2|-|TRBJ2-5
CASNSPNGKETQYF
TGTGCCAGCAACTCCCCTAACGGGAAAGAGACCCAGTACTTC
>-|TRBV28|-|TRBJ1-4
CASSVGGFGKLFF
TGTGCCAGCAGTGTAGGGGGATTTGGAAAACTGTTTTTT
>-|TRBV13|-|TRBJ1-1
CASSLVGEGPMNTEAFF
TGTGCCAGCAGCCTAGTCGGGGAGGGGCCCATGAACACTGAAGCTTTCTTT
>TRBD1|TRBV6-5|-|TRBJ1-1
CASKVWTGEVEAFF
TGTGCCAGCAAGGTGTGGACAGGGGAGGTTGAAGCTTTCTTT
>TRBD2|TRBV4-1|-|TRBJ2-1
CASSQDRLAGDNEQFF
TGCGCCAGCAGCCAAGACCGTCTAGCGGGAGACAATGAGCAGTTCTTC
>-|TRBV6-5|-|TRBJ1-2
CASRGFGDRGGYTF
TGTGCCAGCAGGGGCTTTGGGGACCGAGGGGGCTACACCTTC
>-|TRBV19|-|TRBJ2-7
CASSPGGGFYEQYF
TGTGCCAGTAGTCCAGGTGGGGGGTTCTACGAGCAGTACTTC
>TRBD1|TRBV28|-|TRBJ2-2
CASSHSRDRGWTGELFF
TGTGCCAGCAGCCACTCGAGGGACAGGGGATGGACCGGGGAGCTGTTTTTT
>-|TRBV18|-|TRBJ2-3
CASSLEWETDTQYF
TGTGCCAGCTCACTCGAGTGGGAGACAGATACGCAGTATTTT
>-|TRBV9|-|TRBJ1-2
CASSVGAEPHYGYTF
TGTGCCAGCAGCGTAGGGGCGGAACCGCACTATGGCTACACCTTC
>-|TRBV5-1|-|TRBJ2-6
CATTESGANVLTF
TGCGCTACCACAGAATCTGGGGCCAACGTCCTGACTTTC
>TRBD1|TRBV18|-|TRBJ1-1
CASSPGQGTAEAFF
TGTGCCAGCTCCCCGGGACAGGGGACGGCTGAAGCTTTCTTT
>-|TRBV7-3|-|TRBJ2-1
CASSPTGSLYNEQFF
TGTGCCAGCAGCCCGACCGGGAGCCTCTACAATGAGCAGTTCTTC
>TRBD1|TRBV5-8|once|TRBJ2-1
CASTLGVGQGFNEQFF
TGTGCCAGCACCTTGGGGGTGGGACAGGGGTTCAATGAGCAGTTCTTC
>TRBD2|TRBV30|-|TRBJ2-7
CAWSVGLPGSGRAGEQYF
TGTGCCTGGAGTGTAGGACTCCCGGGTAGCGGGAGGGCCGGCGAGCAGTACTTC
>-|TRBV10-3|once|TRBJ1-1
CAISEGSPSEAFF
TGTGCCATCAGTGAGGGCTCCCCGTCTGAAGCTTTCTTT
>-|TRBV29-1|-|TRBJ1-1
CSAWTANTEAFF
TGCAGCGCCTGGACGGCGAACACTGAAGCTTTCTTT
>-|TRBV11-2|-|TRBJ2-7
CASSLALYRESSYEQYF
TGTGCCAGCAGCTTGGCCTTATATCGCGAGAGCTCCTACGAGCAGTACTTC
>-|TRBV10-3|-|TRBJ2-7
CAISVQGGEQYF
TGTGCCATCAGTGTACAGGGTGGCGAGCAGTACTTC
>-|TRBV9|-|TRBJ2-7
CASSPRDRIYEQYF
TGTGCCAGCAGCCCAAGAGACAGAATCTACGAGCAGTACTTC
>-|TRBV19|-|TRBJ1-5
CASSIGTRGSNQPQHF
TGTGCCAGTAGTATCGGTACCAGGGGAAGCAATCAGCCCCAGCATTTT
>TRBD2|TRBV7-9|-|TRBJ2-1
CASSHGLDQNEQFF
TGTGCCAGCAGCCATGGACTAGACCAAAATGAGCAGTTCTTC